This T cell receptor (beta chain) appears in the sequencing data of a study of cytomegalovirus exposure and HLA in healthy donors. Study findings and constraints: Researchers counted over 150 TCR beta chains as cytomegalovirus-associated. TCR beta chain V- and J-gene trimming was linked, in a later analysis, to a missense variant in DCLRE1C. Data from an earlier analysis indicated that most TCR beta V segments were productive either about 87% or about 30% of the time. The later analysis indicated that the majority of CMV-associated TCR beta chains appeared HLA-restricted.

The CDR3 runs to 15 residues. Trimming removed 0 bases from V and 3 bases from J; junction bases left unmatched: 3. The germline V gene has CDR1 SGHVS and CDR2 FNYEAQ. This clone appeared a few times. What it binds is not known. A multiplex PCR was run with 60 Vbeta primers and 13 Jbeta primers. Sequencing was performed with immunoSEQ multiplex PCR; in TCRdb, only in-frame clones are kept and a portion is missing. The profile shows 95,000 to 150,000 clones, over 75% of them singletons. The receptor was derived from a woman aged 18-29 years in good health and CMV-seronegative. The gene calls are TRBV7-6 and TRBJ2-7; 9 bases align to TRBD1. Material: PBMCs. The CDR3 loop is CASSLAMTGGYEQYF. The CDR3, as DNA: TGTGCCAGCAGCTTAGCGATGACAGGGGGCTACGAGCAGTACTTC.